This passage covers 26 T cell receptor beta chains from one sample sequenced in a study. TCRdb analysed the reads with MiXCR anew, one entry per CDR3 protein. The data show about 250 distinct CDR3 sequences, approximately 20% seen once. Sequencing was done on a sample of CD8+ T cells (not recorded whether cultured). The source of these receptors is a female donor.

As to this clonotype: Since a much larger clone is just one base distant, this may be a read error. CDR3 coding DNA: TGTGCCTGGAGTGTCAGGGAATCGGATGGCTACCCCTTC. Encoded protein: CAWSVRESDGYPF. The chain carries TRBV30 and TRBJ1-2, with a possible D match to TRBD1 (5 bases). The CDR3 consists of 13 residues. Looked up from germline, CDR1 is GTSNPN and CDR2 is SVGIG (reference sequence). The whole variable domain, remainder taken from reference TRBV30 and TRBJ1-2, is SQTIHQWPATLVQPVGSPLSLECTVEGTSNPNLYWYRQAAGRGLQLLFYSVGIGQISSEVPQNLSASRPQDRQFILSSKKLLLSDSGFYLCAWSVRESDGYPFGSGTRLTVV.

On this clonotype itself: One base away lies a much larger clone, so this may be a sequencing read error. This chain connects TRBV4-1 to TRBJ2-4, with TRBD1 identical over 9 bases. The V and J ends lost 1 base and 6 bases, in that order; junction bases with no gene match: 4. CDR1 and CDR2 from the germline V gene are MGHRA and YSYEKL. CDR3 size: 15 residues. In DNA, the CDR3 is TGCGCCAGCAGCCAAGGTGGGACAGGGATAAACATTCAGTACTTC. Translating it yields CASSQGGTGINIQYF.

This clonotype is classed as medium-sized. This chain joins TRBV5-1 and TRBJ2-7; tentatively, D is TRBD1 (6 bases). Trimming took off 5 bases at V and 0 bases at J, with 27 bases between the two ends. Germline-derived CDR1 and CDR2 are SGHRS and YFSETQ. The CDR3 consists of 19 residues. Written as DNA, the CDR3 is TGCGCCAGCAGTTCCTCCCGGGACAAAGCCGAGGGGTTCTCCTACGAGCAGTACTTC. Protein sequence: CASSSSRDKAEGFSYEQYF.

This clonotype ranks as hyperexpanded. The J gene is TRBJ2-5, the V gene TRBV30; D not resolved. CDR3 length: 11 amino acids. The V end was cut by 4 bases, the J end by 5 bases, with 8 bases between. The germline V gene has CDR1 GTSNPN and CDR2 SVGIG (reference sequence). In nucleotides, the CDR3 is TGTGCCTGGACCCGATCGGAGACCCAGTACTTC. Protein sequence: CAWTRSETQYF.

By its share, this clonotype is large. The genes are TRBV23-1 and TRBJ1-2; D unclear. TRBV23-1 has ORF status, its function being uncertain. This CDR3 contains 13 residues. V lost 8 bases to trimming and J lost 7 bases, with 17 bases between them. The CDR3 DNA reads TGCGCCAGCTGTCCCTTGTGGGAGGGTGGCTACACCTTC. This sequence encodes CASCPLWEGGYTF.

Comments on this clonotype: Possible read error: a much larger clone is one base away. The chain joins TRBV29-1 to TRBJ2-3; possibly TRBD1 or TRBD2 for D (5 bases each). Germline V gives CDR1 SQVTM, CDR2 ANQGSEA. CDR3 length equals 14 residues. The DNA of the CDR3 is TGCGGCGTTTTGGGGGTAACTAGCACAGATACGCAGTATTTT. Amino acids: CGVLGVTSTDTQYF.

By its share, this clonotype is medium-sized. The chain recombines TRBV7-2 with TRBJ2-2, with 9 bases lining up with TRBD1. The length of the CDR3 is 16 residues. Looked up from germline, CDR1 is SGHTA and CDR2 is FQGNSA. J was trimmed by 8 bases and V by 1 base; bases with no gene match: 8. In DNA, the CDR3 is TGTGCCAGCAGCTTAGGGGGGGGACAGGGCGAAGGGGAGCTGTTTTTT. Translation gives CASSLGGGQGEGELFF. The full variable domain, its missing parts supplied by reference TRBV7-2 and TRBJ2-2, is GAGVSQSPSNKVTEKGKDVELRCDPISGHTALYWYRQSLGQGLEFLIYFQGNSAPDKSGLPSDRFSAERTGGSVSTLTIQRTQQEDSAVYLCASSLGGGQGEGELFFGEGSRLTVL.

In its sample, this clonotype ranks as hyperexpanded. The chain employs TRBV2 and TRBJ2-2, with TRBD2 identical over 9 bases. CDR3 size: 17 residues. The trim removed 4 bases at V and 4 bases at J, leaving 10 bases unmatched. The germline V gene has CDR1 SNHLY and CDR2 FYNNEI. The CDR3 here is CASSGGSRGGSTGELFF. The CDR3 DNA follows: TGTGCCAGCAGTGGGGGGTCGCGGGGGGGATCCACCGGGGAGCTGTTTTTT.

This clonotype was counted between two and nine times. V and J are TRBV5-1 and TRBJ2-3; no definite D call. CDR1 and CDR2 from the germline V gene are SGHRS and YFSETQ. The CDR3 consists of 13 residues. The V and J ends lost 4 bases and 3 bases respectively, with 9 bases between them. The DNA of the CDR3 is TGCGCCAGCAGCCCAGACGGGACAGATACGCAGTATTTT. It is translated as CASSPDGTDTQYF.

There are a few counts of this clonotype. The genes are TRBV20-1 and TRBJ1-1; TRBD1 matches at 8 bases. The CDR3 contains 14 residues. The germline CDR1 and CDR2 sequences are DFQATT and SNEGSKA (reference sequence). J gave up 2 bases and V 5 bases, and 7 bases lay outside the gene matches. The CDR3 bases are TGCAGTGCTTGGGACAGGAGATTAAACACTGAAGCTTTCTTT. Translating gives CSAWDRRLNTEAFF.

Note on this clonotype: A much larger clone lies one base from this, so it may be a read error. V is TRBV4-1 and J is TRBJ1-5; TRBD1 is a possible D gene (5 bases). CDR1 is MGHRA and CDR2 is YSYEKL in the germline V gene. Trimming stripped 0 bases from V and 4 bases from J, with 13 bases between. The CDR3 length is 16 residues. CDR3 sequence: CASSQEGGPWNQPQHF. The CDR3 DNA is TGCGCCAGCAGCCAAGAGGGGGGACCATGGAATCAGCCCCAGCATTTT.

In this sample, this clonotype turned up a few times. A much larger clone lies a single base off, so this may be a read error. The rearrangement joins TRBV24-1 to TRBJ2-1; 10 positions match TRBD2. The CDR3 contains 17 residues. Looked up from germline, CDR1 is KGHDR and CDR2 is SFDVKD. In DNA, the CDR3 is TGTGCCGCCAGTGTTAGAGCGGGGGGGCAAAAGGTTAATGAGCAGTTCTTC. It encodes CAASVRAGGQKVNEQFF.

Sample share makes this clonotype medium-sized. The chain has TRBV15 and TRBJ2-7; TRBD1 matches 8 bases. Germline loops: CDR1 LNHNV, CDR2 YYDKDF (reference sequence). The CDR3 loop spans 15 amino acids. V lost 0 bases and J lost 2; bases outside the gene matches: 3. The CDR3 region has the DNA TGTGCCACCAGCAGAGACCCAGGGGGCGCCTACGAGCAGTACTTC. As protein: CATSRDPGGAYEQYF. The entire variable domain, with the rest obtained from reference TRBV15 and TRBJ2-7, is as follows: DAMVIQNPRYQVTQFGKPVTLSCSQTLNHNVMYWYQQKSSQAPKLLFHYYDKDFNNEADTPDNFQSRRPNTSFCFLDIRSPGLGDTAMYLCATSRDPGGAYEQYFGPGTRLTVT.

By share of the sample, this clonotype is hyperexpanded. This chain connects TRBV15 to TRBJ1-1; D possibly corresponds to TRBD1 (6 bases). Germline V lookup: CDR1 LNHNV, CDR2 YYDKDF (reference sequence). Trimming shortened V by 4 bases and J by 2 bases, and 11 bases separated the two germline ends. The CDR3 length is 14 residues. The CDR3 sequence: CATSIGQSNTEAFF. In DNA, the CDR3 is TGTGCCACCAGCATCGGACAGAGTAACACTGAAGCTTTCTTT.

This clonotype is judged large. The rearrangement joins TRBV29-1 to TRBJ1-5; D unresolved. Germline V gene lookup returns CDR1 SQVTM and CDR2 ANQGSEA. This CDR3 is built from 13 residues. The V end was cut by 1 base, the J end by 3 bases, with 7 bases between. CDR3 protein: CSVEVGSNQPQHF. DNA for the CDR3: TGCAGCGTTGAAGTAGGTTCCAATCAGCCCCAGCATTTT.

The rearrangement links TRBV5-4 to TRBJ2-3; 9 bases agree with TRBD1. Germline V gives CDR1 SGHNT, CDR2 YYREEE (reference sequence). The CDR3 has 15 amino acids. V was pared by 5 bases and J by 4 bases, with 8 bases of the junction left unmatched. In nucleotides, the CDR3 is TGTGCCAGCAGTCCCACAGGGGGCTGGGCAGATACGCAGTATTTT. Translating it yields CASSPTGGWADTQYF. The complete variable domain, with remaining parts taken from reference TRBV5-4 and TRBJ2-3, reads ETGVTQSPTHLIKTRGQQVTLRCSSQSGHNTVSWYQQALGQGPQFIFQYYREEENGRGNFPPRFSGLQFPNYSSELNVNALELDDSALYLCASSPTGGWADTQYFGPGTRLTVL.

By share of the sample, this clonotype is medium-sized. The CDR3: CASSYLRGSPLHF. The CDR3 DNA follows: TGTGCCAGCAGCTATCTAAGGGGCTCACCCCTCCACTTT. The rearrangement links TRBV11-3 to TRBJ1-6; D is perhaps TRBD1 (5 bases). V shed 4 bases and J shed 10 bases, with 11 bases lying between them. Germline-derived CDR1 and CDR2 are SGHNT and YENEEA. This CDR3 contains 13 residues.

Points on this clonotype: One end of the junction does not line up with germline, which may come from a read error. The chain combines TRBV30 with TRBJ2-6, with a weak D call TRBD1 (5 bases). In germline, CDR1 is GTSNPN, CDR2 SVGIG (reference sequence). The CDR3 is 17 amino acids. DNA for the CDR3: TGTGCCTGGAGTGTATGGCGGCTGGAGTCTGGGGCCAACCTCCTGACTTTC. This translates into CAWSVWRLESGANLLTF.

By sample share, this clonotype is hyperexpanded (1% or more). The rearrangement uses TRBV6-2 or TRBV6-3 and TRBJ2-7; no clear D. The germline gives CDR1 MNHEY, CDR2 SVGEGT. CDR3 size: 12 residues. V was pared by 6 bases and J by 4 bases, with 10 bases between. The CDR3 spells CASSTAAYEQYF. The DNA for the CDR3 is TGTGCCAGCAGCACGGCCGCTTACGAGCAGTACTTC.

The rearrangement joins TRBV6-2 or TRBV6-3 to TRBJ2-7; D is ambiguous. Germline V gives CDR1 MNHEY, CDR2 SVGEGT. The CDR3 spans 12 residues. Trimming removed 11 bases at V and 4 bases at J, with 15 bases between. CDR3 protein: CAGSTAAYEQYF. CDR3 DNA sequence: TGTGCCGGTAGCACGGCCGCTTACGAGCAGTACTTC.

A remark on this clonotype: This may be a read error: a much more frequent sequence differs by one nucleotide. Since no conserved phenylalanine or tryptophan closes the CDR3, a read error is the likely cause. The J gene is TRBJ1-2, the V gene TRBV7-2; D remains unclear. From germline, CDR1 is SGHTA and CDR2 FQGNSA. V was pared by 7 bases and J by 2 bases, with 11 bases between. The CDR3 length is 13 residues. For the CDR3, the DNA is TGTGCCAGCATAGTCCCGGAGAACTATGGCTACACCTGC. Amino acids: CASIVPENYGYTC.

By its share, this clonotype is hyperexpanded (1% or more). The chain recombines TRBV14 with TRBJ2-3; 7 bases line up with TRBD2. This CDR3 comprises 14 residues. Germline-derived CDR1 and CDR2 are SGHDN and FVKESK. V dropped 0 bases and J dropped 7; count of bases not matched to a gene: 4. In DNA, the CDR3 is TGTGCCAGCAGCCAAGACGGGGGGACGTATACGCAGTATTTT. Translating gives CASSQDGGTYTQYF.

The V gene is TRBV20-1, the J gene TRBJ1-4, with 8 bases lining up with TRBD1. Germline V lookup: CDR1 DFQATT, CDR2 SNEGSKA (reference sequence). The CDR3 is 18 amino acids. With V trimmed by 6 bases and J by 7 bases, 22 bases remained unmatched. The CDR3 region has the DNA TGCAGTGCCAGAAATGACAGGGGAGATCTCCGGATGAGTGAAAAACTGTTTTTT. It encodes CSARNDRGDLRMSEKLFF.

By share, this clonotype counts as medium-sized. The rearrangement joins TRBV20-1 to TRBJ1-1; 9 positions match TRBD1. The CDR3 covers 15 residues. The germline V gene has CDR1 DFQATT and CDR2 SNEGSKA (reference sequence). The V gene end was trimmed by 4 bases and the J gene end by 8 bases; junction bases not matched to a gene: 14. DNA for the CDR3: TGCAGTGCTACTTCTCCCGGGACAGGGATTTGGGAAGCTTTCTTT. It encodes CSATSPGTGIWEAFF.

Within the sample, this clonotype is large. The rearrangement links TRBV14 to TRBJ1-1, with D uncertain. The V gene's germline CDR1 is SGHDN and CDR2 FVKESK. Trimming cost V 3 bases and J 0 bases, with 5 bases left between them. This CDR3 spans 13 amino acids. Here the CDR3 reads CASSHPLNTEAFF. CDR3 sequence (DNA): TGTGCCAGCAGCCATCCATTGAACACTGAAGCTTTCTTT. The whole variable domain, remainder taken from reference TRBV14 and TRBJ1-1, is EAGVTQFPSHSVIEKGQTVTLRCDPISGHDNLYWYRRVMGKEIKFLLHFVKESKQDESGMPNNRFLAERTGGTYSTLKVQPAELEDSGVYFCASSHPLNTEAFFGQGTRLTVV.

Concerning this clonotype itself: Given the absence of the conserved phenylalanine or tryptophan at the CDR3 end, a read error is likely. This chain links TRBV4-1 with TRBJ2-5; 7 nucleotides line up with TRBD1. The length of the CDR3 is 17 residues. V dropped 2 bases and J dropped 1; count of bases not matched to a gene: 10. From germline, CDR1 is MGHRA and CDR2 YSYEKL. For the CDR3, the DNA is TGCGCCAGCAGCCAATGGGTAGGGACAGACCTCCAAGAGACCCAGTACGGC. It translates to CASSQWVGTDLQETQYG.